This TCR beta chain was profiled in a study of vaccination and CD4 T cells after COVID-19. Study-wide results and caveats: Within the convalescent patients, a median about 90% of the SARS-CoV-2-reactive clones were ones that appeared only post-vaccination.

Germline CDR1 and CDR2: MNHEY and SMNVEV (reference sequence). This CDR3 comprises 13 residues. The V gene lost 2 bases and the J gene lost 10 bases, with 12 bases spanning the gap. Oncomine TCR Beta short-read sequencing was applied to DNA from cultured CD4+ T cells. Investigators isolated genomic DNA from cultured CD4+ T cells. A single record per CDR3 protein comes from TCRdb applying MiXCR to the PCR reads. The data hold approximately 8,800 distinct CDR3 sequences, with around two fifths observed a single time. Treatment given: 10-day PBMC culture with coronavirus spike peptide pools or control peptides (ViraFEST assay). Samples of CD4+ T cells were obtained from the unexposed donor before the COVID-19 pandemic (2011-2018). This clonotype was detected a few times. The antigen remains unidentified.

The sample comprised CD4+ T cells from blood, cultured in vitro. This receptor was obtained from a human donor in good health. V and J are TRBV27 and TRBJ1-5, with a tentative D call TRBD1 (5 bases). CDR3 nucleotide sequence: TGTGCCAGCAGTTTAAGGCTAGGGGCTCCCCAGCATTTT. Translated, it gives CASSLRLGAPQHF.